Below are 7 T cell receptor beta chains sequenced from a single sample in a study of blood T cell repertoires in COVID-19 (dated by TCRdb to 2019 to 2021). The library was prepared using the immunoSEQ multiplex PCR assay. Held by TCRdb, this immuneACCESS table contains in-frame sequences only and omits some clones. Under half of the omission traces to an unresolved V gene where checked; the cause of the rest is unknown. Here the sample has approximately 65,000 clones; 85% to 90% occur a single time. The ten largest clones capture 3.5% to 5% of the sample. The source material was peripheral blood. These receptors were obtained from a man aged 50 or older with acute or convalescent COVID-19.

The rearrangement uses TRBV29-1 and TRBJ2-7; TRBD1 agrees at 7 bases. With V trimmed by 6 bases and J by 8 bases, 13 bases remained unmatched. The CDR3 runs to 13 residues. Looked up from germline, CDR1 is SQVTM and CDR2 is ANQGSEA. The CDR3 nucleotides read TGCAGCGTAACCGGGACAGCCCCTACGAAGCAGTACTTC. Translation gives CSVTGTAPTKQYF.

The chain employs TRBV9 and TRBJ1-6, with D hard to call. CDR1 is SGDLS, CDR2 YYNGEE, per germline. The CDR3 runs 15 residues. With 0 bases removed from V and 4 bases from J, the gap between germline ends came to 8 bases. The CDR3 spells CASSVGSDYNSPLHF. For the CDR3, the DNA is TGTGCCAGCAGCGTAGGTTCAGATTATAATTCACCCCTCCACTTT.

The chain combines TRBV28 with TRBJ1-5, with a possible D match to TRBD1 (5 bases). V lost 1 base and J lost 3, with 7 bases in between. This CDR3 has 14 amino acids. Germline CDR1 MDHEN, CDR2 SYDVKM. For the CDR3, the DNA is TGTGCCAGCAGTTTATCACAGGCCAATCAGCCCCAGCATTTT. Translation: CASSLSQANQPQHF.

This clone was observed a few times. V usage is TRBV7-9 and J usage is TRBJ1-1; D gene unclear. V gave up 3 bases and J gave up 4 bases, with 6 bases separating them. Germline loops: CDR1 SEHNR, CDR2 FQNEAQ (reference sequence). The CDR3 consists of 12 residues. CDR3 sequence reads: CASSFGSTEAFF. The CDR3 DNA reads TGTGCCAGCAGCTTTGGCAGCACTGAAGCTTTCTTT.

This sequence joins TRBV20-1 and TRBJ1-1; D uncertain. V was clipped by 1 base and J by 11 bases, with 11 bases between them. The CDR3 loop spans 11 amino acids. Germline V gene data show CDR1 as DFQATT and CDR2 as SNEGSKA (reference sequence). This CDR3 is CSARGGGSAFF. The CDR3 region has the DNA TGCAGTGCTAGAGGGGGAGGCTCGGCTTTCTTT.

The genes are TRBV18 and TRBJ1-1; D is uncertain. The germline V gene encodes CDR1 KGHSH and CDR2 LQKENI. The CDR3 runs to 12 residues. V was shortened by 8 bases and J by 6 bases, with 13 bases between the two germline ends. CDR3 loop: CASTAKIPEAFF. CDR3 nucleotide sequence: TGTGCCAGCACAGCAAAGATCCCTGAAGCTTTCTTT.

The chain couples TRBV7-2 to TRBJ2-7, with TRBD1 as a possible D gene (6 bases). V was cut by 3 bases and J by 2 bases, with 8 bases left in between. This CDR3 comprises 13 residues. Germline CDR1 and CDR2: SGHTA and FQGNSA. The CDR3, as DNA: TGTGCCAGCAGCTTCGGACAGACCTACGAGCAGTACTTC. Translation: CASSFGQTYEQYF. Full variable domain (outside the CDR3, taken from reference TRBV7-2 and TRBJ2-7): GAGVSQSPSNKVTEKGKDVELRCDPISGHTALYWYRQSLGQGLEFLIYFQGNSAPDKSGLPSDRFSAERTGGSVSTLTIQRTQQEDSAVYLCASSFGQTYEQYFGPGTRLTVT.